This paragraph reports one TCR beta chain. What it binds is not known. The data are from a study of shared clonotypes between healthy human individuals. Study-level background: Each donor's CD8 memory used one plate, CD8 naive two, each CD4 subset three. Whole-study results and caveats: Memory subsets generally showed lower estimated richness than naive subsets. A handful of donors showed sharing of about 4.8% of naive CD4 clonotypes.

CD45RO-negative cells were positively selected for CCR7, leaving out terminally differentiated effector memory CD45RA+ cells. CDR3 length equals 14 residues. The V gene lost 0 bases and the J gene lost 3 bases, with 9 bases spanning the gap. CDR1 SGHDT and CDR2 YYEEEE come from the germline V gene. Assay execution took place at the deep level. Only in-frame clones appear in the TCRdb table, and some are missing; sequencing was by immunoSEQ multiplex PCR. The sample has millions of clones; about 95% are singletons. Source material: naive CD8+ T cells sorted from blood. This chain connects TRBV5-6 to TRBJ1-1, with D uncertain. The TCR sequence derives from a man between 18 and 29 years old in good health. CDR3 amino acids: CASSLAFSDTEAFF. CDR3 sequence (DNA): TGTGCCAGCAGCTTGGCCTTCTCCGACACTGAAGCTTTCTTT.